Below, one T cell receptor (beta chain) is given with its context. The sample originates from a study of shared clonotypes between healthy human individuals. Study information: Per donor, CD8 memory used one plate, CD8 naive used two, CD4 memory used three and CD4 naive used three.

J was trimmed by 3 bases and V by 3 bases; bases with no gene match: 13. CDR3 size: 18 residues. Germline loops: CDR1 SGHVS, CDR2 FQNEAQ. TCRdb's copy holds only in-frame clones and misses some; the assay was immunoSEQ multiplex PCR. Of millions of clones in the sample, more than 80% were seen once. This rearrangement joins TRBV7-8 to TRBJ2-1, with 8 bases lining up with TRBD2. Sequenced: naive CD4+ T cells sorted from blood. Subset: CD45RA+ positively selected. The sequence was obtained from a man between 18 and 35 years old in good health. The CDR3, as DNA: TGTGCCAGCAGCTTTCGTTCGGGGGGGAGAACGGGCTACAATGAGCAGTTCTTC. It codes for CASSFRSGGRTGYNEQFF.